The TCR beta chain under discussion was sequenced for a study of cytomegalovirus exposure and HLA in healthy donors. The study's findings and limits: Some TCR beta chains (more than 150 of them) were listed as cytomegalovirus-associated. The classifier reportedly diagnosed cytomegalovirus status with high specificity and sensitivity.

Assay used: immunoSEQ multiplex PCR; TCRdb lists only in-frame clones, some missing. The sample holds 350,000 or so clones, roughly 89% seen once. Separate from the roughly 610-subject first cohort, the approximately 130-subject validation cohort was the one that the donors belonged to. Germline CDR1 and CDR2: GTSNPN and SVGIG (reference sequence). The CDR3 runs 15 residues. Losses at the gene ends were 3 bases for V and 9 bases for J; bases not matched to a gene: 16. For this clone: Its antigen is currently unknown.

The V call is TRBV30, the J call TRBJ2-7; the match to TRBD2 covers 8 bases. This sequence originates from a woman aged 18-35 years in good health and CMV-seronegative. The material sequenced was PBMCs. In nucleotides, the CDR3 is TGTGCCTGGAGGCTTCGCGGGGGGAGTCTACGAGGGCAGTACTTC. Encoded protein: CAWRLRGGSLRGQYF.